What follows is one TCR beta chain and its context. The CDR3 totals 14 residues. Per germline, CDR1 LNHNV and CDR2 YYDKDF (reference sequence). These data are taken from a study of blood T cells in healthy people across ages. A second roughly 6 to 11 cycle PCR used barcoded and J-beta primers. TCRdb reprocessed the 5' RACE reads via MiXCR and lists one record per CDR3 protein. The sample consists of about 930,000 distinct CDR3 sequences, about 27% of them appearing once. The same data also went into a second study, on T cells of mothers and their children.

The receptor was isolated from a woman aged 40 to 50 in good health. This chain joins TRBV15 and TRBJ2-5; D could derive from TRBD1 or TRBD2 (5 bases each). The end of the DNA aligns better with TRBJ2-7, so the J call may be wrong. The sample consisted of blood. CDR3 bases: TGTGCCACCAGCAGAGGCAGGGAGACCTACGAGCAGTACTTC. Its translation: CATSRGRETYEQYF.